The 13 T cell receptor beta chains listed next were all sequenced from one sample in a study of post-analysis software for immune sequencing data. Study-wide results and limits: In patients, TRBV5-6, TRBV5-1 and TRBV20-1 belonged to five TRBV segments found more frequently than in controls.

Each TCR beta cDNA library carried unique molecular identifiers. TCRdb reprocessed the PCR reads via MiXCR and lists one record per CDR3 protein. The data contain roughly 540,000 distinct CDR3 sequences, around a third of them singletons. No antigen has been assigned to these receptors. Sequencing used blood. The origin of the receptors is a girl younger than 18 with multiple sclerosis.

The rearrangement joins TRBV12-3 or TRBV12-4 to TRBJ1-5, with 8 bases fitting TRBD1. The junction had 4 bases not matched to a gene; V was cut back by 6 bases and J by 0 bases. This CDR3 is built from 15 residues. The CDR3 nucleotides read TGTGCCAGCAGGGCGACAGGGGTTAGCAATCAGCCCCAGCATTTT. Its protein is CASRATGVSNQPQHF.

There are many counts of this clonotype. For the CDR3, the DNA is TGTGCCAGCAGTTTGGGGACTAGCGGTAGGGAGACCCAGTACTTC. Protein: CASSLGTSGRETQYF. The chain is built from TRBV28 and TRBJ2-5; 11 nucleotides align to TRBD2. Trimming at V came to 3 bases and at J to 5 bases, leaving 5 bases not matched to a gene. The CDR3 has 15 amino acids. Germline assignment: CDR1 MDHEN and CDR2 SYDVKM.

This clonotype was recorded a few times. The CDR3 region has the DNA TGTGCCAGCAGCGTCGGGACTAGCAGAATGGATACGCAGTATTTT. Amino acids: CASSVGTSRMDTQYF. J is TRBJ2-3 and V is TRBV9; 9 bases map to TRBD2. Germline assignment: CDR1 SGDLS and CDR2 YYNGEE. This CDR3 is 15 amino acids long. J lost 6 bases, V lost 2 bases, and 7 bases had no gene match.

The chain combines TRBV20-1 with TRBJ2-7, with 9 bases identical to TRBD1. V was clipped by 5 bases and J by 6 bases; unmatched bases: 8. The CDR3 is 13 residues long. From germline, CDR1 is DFQATT and CDR2 SNEGSKA (reference sequence). The CDR3, as DNA: TGCAGTGCTCTACAGGGGGCTATTTCCGAGCAGTACTTC. Amino acid sequence: CSALQGAISEQYF.

The V call is TRBV29-1, the J call TRBJ1-2, with no clear D. CDR1 is SQVTM, CDR2 ANQGSEA, per germline. This CDR3 region has 14 residues. V was trimmed by 6 bases and J by 2 bases, leaving 16 bases between them. DNA for the CDR3: TGCAGCGTGGGTTTGAGGGCGGGCAACTATGGCTACACCTTC. This sequence encodes CSVGLRAGNYGYTF.

This clonotype occurred a few times. The chain recombines TRBV28 with TRBJ1-5, with D possibly being TRBD1 (5 bases). The CDR3 has 16 amino acids. Looked up from germline, CDR1 is MDHEN and CDR2 is SYDVKM. V lost 6 bases to trimming and J lost 1 base, with 16 bases between them. CDR3: CASRTTSGTSNQPQHF. CDR3 in DNA: TGTGCCAGCAGAACTACCTCCGGGACCAGCAATCAGCCCCAGCATTTT. Looking up the rest from reference TRBV28 and TRBJ1-5 gives the full variable domain: DVKVTQSSRYLVKRTGEKVFLECVQDMDHENMFWYRQDPGLGLRLIYFSYDVKMKEKGDIPEGYSVSREKKERFSLILESASTNQTSMYLCASRTTSGTSNQPQHFGDGTRLSIL.

This chain connects TRBV7-3 to TRBJ1-2; TRBD1 matches 8 bases. The V and J ends lost 5 bases and 11 bases, in that order; junction bases with no gene match: 7. This CDR3 contains 12 residues. The germline V gene has CDR1 SGHTA and CDR2 FQGTGA. CDR3 bases: TGTGCCAGCAGCCGGGAGGACAGGGTTTACACCTTC. As protein: CASSREDRVYTF.

This clonotype was observed a few times. It may be a read error: a sequence one base away is much more abundant. The genes are TRBV7-2 and TRBJ1-5, with a tentative D call TRBD1 (5 bases). The V gene's germline CDR1 is SGHTA and CDR2 FQGNSA. CDR3 length: 15 residues. The CDR3 DNA sequence: TGTGTCAGCAGCTTAGAGCCAGGGATCGTTCAGCCCCAGCATTTT. Protein sequence: CVSSLEPGIVQPQHF.

This clonotype was detected only a few times. This chain links TRBV29-1 with TRBJ1-1; D call uncertain. CDR1 SQVTM and CDR2 ANQGSEA come from the germline V gene. The CDR3 runs 12 residues. Trimming shortened V by 1 base and J by 6 bases, and 9 bases separated the two germline ends. CDR3 nucleotide sequence: TGCAGCGTTGAAGGGCATGGGGCTGAAGCTTTCTTT. Its translation: CSVEGHGAEAFF. The complete variable domain, with remaining parts taken from reference TRBV29-1 and TRBJ1-1, reads SAVISQKPSRDICQRGTSLTIQCQVDSQVTMMFWYRQQPGQSLTLIATANQGSEATYESGFVIDKFPISRPNLTFSTLTVSNMSPEDSSIYLCSVEGHGAEAFFGQGTRLTVV.

This clonotype was observed a handful of times. The chain has TRBV5-1 and TRBJ2-5; 8 positions match TRBD1. Germline assignment: CDR1 SGHRS and CDR2 YFSETQ. The junction had 16 bases not matched to a gene; V was cut back by 1 base and J by 11 bases. The CDR3 sequence is 16 residues long. The CDR3 reads CASSLRAGGAEEQQYF. CDR3 sequence (DNA): TGCGCCAGCAGCTTGAGGGCAGGGGGCGCAGAAGAACAGCAGTACTTC. Full variable domain (outside the CDR3, taken from reference TRBV5-1 and TRBJ2-5): KAGVTQTPRYLIKTRGQQVTLSCSPISGHRSVSWYQQTPGQGLQFLFEYFSETQRNKGNFPGRFSGRQFSNSRSEMNVSTLELGDSALYLCASSLRAGGAEEQQYFGPGTRLLVL.

The rearrangement joins TRBV7-9 to TRBJ2-3; D might be TRBD2 (5 bases). V was pared by 7 bases and J by 6 bases, with 14 bases between. CDR1 SEHNR and CDR2 FQNEAQ come from the germline V gene (reference sequence). The CDR3 runs to 13 residues. In nucleotides, the CDR3 is TGTGCCAGCACCTGGGAGACGGGGGATACGCAGTATTTT. Translating gives CASTWETGDTQYF.

The chain recombines TRBV15 with TRBJ2-1; D unclear. The V and J ends lost 1 base and 7 bases respectively, with 14 bases between them. Per the germline V gene, CDR1 is LNHNV and CDR2 is YYDKDF (reference sequence). The CDR3 runs 15 residues. The chain's CDR3 is CATSRVGLQWNEQFF. In DNA, the CDR3 is TGTGCCACCAGCAGAGTAGGCCTACAGTGGAATGAGCAGTTCTTC.

The rearrangement links TRBV5-1 to TRBJ2-7, with unresolved D. The CDR3 covers 14 residues. CDR1 SGHRS and CDR2 YFSETQ come from the germline V gene. V shed 0 bases and J shed 2 bases, with 9 bases lying between them. The CDR3 loop is CASSLGVTTYEQYF. CDR3 DNA: TGCGCCAGCAGCTTGGGGGTTACAACCTACGAGCAGTACTTC.